This T cell receptor (beta chain) derives from a study of CD8+ T cells in alopecia areata. Following RNA extraction, reverse transcription yielded cDNA that acted as the sequencing template. Sequencing used immunoSEQ multiplex PCR; TCRdb keeps in-frame clones, though not all of them. This sample carries 55,000 to 75,000 clones, approximately 46% of them seen once, and the ten largest clones take 17%. For this clone: The antigen remains unidentified.

The study, taken as a whole, reports: Alopecia totalis/universalis scalp especially showed more expanded CD8+ clones than normal scalp.

The CDR3 spans 13 residues. Germline V CDR1 and CDR2: SQVTM, ANQGSEA. The junction had 2 bases not matched to a gene; V was cut back by 3 bases and J by 5 bases. This receptor was obtained from a human donor with alopecia areata. The specimen was CD8+ T cells sorted from blood, collected at week 0. V and J are TRBV29-1 and TRBJ1-1, with 11 positions matching TRBD1. The CDR3 region is CSVEGQGGTEAFF. The CDR3 DNA sequence: TGCAGCGTTGAGGGACAGGGGGGGACTGAAGCTTTCTTT.